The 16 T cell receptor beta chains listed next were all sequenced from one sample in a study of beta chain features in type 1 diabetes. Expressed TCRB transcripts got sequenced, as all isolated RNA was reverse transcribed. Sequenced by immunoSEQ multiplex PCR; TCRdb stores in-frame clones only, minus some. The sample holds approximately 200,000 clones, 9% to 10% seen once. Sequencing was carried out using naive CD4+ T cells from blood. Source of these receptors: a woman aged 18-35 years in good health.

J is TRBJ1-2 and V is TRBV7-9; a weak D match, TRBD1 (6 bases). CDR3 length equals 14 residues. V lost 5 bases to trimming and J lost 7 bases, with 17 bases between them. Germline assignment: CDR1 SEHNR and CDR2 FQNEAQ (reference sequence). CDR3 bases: TGTGCCAGCAGCCCGCAGGGGCCTTCGGGTGGCTACACCTTC. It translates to CASSPQGPSGGYTF.

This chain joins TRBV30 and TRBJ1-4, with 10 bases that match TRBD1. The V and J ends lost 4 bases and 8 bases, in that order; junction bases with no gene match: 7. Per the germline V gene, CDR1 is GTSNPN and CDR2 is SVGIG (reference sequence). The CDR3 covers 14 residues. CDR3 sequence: CAWTRTGGEEKLFF. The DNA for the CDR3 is TGTGCCTGGACCAGGACAGGGGGTGAAGAAAAACTGTTTTTT.

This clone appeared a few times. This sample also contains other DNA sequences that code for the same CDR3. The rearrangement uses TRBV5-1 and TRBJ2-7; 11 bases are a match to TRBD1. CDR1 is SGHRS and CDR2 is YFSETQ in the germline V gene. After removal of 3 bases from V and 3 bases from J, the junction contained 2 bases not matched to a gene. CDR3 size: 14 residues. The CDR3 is CASSSGTGGYEQYF. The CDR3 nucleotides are TGCGCCAGCAGCTCCGGGACAGGGGGCTACGAGCAGTACTTC.

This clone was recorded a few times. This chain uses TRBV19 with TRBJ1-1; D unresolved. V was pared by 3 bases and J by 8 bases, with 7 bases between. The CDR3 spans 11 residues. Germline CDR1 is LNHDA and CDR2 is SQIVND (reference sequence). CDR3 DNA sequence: TGTGCCAGTAGTATTTTCAGGGAAGCTTTCTTT. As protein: CASSIFREAFF.

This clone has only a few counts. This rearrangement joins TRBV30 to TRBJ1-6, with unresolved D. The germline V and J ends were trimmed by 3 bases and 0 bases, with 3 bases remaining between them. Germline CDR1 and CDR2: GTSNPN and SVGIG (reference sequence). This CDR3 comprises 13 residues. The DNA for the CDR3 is TGTGCCTGGAGCAGCTCCTATAATTCACCCCTCCACTTT. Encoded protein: CAWSSSYNSPLHF.

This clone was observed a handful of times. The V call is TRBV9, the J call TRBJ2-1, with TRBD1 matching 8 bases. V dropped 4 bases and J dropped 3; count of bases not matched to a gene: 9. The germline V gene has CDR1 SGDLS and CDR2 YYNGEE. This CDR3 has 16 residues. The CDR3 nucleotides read TGTGCCAGCAGCCCAACTGGGACAGGCCGCTACAATGAGCAGTTCTTC. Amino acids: CASSPTGTGRYNEQFF.

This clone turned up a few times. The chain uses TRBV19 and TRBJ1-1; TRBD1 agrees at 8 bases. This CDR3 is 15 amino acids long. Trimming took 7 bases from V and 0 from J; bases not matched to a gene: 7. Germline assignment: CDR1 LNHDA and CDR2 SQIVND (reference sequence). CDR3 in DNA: TGTGCCAGTAAGACCACAGGGGGGATGAACACTGAAGCTTTCTTT. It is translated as CASKTTGGMNTEAFF.

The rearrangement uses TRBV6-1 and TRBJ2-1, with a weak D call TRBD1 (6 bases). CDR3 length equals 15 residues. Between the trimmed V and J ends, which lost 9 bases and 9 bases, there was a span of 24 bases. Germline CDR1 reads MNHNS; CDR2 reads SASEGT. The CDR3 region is CASLPTQGSWREQFF. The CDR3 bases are TGTGCCAGTCTGCCGACACAGGGTTCTTGGCGTGAGCAGTTCTTC.

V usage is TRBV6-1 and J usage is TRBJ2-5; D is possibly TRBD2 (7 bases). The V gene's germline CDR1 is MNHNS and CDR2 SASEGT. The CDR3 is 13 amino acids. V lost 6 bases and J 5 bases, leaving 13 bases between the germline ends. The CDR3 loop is CASSTGRVETQYF. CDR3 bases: TGTGCCAGCAGCACAGGGAGGGTGGAGACCCAGTACTTC.

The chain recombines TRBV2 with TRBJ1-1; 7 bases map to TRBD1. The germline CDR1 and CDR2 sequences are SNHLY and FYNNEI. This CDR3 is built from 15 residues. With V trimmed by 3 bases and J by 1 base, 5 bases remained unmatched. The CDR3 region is CASSDGRGSNTEAFF. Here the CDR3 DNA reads TGTGCCAGCAGTGATGGCAGGGGGTCGAACACTGAAGCTTTCTTT.

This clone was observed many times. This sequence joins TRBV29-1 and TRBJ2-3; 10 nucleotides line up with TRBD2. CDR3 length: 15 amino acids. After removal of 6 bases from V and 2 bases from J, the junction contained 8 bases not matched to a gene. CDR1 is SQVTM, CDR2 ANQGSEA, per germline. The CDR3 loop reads CSVETSGIYTDTQYF. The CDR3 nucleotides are TGCAGCGTGGAAACTAGCGGGATATACACAGATACGCAGTATTTT.

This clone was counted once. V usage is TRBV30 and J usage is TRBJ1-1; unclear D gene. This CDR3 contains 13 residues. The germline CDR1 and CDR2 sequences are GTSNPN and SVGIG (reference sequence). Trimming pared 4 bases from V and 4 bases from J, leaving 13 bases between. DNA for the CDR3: TGTGCCTGGAAAGGAGGGTGGGGCACTGAAGCTTTCTTT. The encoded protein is CAWKGGWGTEAFF.

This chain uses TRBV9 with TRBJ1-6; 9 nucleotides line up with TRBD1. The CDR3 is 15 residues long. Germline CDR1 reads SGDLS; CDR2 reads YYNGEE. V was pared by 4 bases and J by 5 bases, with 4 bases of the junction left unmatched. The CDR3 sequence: CASSPRTGDNSPLHF. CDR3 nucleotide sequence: TGTGCCAGCAGCCCCCGGACAGGGGATAATTCACCCCTCCACTTT.

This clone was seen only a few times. The CDR3 spells CASSLDRGEPQHF. The DNA of the CDR3 is TGTGCCAGCAGCCTCGACAGGGGGGAGCCCCAGCATTTT. The gene calls are TRBV7-3 and TRBJ1-5, with 9 positions matching TRBD1. Germline CDR1 is SGHTA and CDR2 is FQGTGA. The CDR3 spans 13 residues. The junction had 4 bases not matched to a gene; V was cut back by 5 bases and J by 8 bases.

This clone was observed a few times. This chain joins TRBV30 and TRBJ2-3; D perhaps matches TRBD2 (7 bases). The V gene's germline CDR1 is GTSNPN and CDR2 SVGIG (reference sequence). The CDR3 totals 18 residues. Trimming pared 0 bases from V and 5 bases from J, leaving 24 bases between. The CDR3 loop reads CAWSVSRLSRGGQDTQYF. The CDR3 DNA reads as TGTGCCTGGAGTGTATCACGCCTCAGTAGGGGGGGACAAGATACGCAGTATTTT.

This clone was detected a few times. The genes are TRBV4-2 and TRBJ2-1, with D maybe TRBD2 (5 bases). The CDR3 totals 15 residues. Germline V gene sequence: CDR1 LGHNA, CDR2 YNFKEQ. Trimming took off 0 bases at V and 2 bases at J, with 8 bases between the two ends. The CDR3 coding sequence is TGTGCCAGCAGCCAAGATCGGAGGACCTACAATGAGCAGTTCTTC. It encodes CASSQDRRTYNEQFF.